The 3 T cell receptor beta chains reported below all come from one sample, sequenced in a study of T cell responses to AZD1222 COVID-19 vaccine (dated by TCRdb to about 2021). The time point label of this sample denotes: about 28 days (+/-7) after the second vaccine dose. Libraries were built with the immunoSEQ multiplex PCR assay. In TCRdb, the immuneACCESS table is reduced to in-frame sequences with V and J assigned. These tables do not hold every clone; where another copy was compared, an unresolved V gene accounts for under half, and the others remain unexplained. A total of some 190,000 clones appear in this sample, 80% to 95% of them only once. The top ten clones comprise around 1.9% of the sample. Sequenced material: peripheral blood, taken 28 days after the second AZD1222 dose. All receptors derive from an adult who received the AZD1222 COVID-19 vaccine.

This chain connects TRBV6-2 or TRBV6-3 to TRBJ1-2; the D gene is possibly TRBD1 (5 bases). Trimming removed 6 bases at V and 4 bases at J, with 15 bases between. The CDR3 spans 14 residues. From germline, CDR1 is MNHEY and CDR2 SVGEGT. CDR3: CASSEGRNPYGYTF. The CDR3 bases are TGTGCCAGCAGCGAGGGACGGAATCCCTATGGCTACACCTTC.

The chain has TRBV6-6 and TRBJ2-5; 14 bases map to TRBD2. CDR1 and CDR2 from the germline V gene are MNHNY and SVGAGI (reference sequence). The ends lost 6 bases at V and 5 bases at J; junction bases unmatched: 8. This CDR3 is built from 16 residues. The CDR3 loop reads CASSLNRLAGGETQYF. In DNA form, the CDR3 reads TGTGCCAGCAGCTTGAACCGACTAGCGGGAGGGGAGACCCAGTACTTC.

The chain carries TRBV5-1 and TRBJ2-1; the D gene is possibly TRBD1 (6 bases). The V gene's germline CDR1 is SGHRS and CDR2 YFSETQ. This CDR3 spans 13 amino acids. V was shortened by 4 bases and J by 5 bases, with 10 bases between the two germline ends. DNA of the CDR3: TGCGCCAGCAGCGGGGGCTTTCACAATGAGCAGTTCTTC. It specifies CASSGGFHNEQFF. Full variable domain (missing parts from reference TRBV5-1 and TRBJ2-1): KAGVTQTPRYLIKTRGQQVTLSCSPISGHRSVSWYQQTPGQGLQFLFEYFSETQRNKGNFPGRFSGRQFSNSRSEMNVSTLELGDSALYLCASSGGFHNEQFFGPGTRLTVL.